The sequence of this TCR beta chain was determined in a study of blood T cell repertoires in COVID-19. Study details: Researchers got acute and convalescent COVID-19 samples from the United States, Italy and Spain. T cells, B-cell-depleted T cells, or PBMCs supplied cDNA or gDNA.

The CDR3 extends over 13 amino acids. Germline V CDR1 and CDR2: SGHNT, YYREEE (reference sequence). V lost 0 bases and J 3 bases, leaving 7 bases between the germline ends. Per the study methods: Estimation of nucleated cell counts was performed using reference gene primer amplification. Libraries were prepared by immunoSEQ multiplex PCR; TCRdb keeps only in-frame clonotypes and omits some of them. V and J calls plus clone size are reproduced from that table; the DNA served to infer D and trimming. The table has under 300,000 clones, about nine tenths seen once. This clone was seen only once. V and J are TRBV5-4 and TRBJ2-7; D is unresolved. The TCR originated in a man in his fifties with acute or convalescent COVID-19. Sequenced material: peripheral blood. As DNA, the CDR3 is TGTGCCAGCAGCTTGGGGCCGTTCTACGAGCAGTACTTC. Translating gives CASSLGPFYEQYF.